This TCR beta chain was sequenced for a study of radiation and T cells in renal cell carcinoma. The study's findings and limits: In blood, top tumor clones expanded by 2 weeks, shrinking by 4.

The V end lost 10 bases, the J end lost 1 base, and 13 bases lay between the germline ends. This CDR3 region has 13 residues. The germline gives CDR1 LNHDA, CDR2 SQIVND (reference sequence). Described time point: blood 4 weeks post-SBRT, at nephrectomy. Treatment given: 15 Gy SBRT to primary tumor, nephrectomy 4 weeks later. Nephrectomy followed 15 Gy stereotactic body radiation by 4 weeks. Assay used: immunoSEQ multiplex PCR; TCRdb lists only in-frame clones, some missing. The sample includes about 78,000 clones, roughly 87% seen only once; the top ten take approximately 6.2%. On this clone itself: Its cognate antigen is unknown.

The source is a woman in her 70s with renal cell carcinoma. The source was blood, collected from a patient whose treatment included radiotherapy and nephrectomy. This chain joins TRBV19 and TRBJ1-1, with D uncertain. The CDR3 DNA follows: TGTGCCACCTCAATGTGGGGGAACACTGAAGCTTTCTTT. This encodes CATSMWGNTEAFF.